This T cell receptor beta chain was captured in a study of post-analysis software for immune sequencing data. In its sample, this clonotype was seen a few times. Its antigen is still unknown. J lost 9 bases, V lost 1 base, and 5 bases had no gene match. The length of the CDR3 is 14 residues. Germline loops: CDR1 LGHDT, CDR2 YNNKEL (reference sequence). Prepared libraries of TCR beta cDNA carried unique molecular identifiers. TCRdb redid the calling of the PCR reads with MiXCR, one entry per CDR3 protein. The data show a few hundred thousand distinct CDR3 sequences, approximately 38% seen once. Study results and caveats: Versus controls, multiple sclerosis patients showed significantly lower diversity (normalized Chao1). Controls showed lower frequencies than patients for roughly five TRBV segments, and TRBV5-6, TRBV5-1 and TRBV20-1 were among these.

This chain links TRBV3-1 with TRBJ2-1; 8 bases match TRBD2. The receptor was isolated from a girl aged 2-15 years with multiple sclerosis. Input material: blood. CDR3 DNA sequence: TGTGCCAGCAGCCAAGCGGGGGGGCAAGGTGAGCAGTTCTTC. Amino acid sequence: CASSQAGGQGEQFF.